The rows below give T cell receptor beta chains drawn from one sample of a study of blood T cell repertoires in COVID-19. Measured with immunoSEQ multiplex PCR; TCRdb has only the in-frame clones, and not every one. The sample has more than 200,000 clones; about 87% are singletons. Sequencing was done on a sample of peripheral blood. All receptors come from a man between 65 and 85 years old with acute or convalescent COVID-19. The CDR3 runs from the conserved cysteine through the conserved F or W. D genes are given only for firm matches. Not all rows give a size; the values are once, few, many and, for expanded clones, a class.

TRBD1	TRBJ2-5	.	TRBV15	TGTGCCACCAGCAGGACAGGGGGCTTTTCAGAGACCCAGTACTTC	CATSRTGGFSETQYF
TRBD1	TRBJ1-5	once	TRBV7-2	TGTGCCAGCAGCTTACTATACGGGACAGGGGAGTTTCAGCCCCAGCATTTT	CASSLLYGTGEFQPQHF
.	TRBJ2-1	.	TRBV4-1	TGCGCCAGCAGCCGGCAGGTCGCGGGAAATGAGCAGTTCTTC	CASSRQVAGNEQFF
.	TRBJ2-7	.	TRBV11-2	TGTGCCAGCAGCTTAGATATAGGACTATCCTACGAGCAGTACTTC	CASSLDIGLSYEQYF
.	TRBJ2-1	.	TRBV7-2	TGTGCCAGCAGCTTAGGGACAGCGATTAGCTCCTACAATGAGCAGTTCTTC	CASSLGTAISSYNEQFF
.	TRBJ1-1	.	TRBV18	TGTGCCACCGTCGACGGGGTCACTGAAGCTTTCTTT	CATVDGVTEAFF
TRBD1	TRBJ1-1	many	TRBV14	TGTGCCAGCAACCGGACAGGGGGCCTTTTGTCTGAAGCTTTCTTT	CASNRTGGLLSEAFF
TRBD2	TRBJ2-3	.	TRBV5-5	TGTGCCAGCAGCTTGGGACTAGCGGGAGTTTCAGATACGCAGTATTTT	CASSLGLAGVSDTQYF
.	TRBJ1-4	once	TRBV13	TGTGCCAGCAGCACCAGACAGGTTGCAACTAATGAAAAACTGTTTTTT	CASSTRQVATNEKLFF
.	TRBJ1-6	once	TRBV9	TGTGCCAGCAGCGTAGGTAATAATTCACCCCTCCACTTT	CASSVGNNSPLHF
.	TRBJ1-2	.	TRBV4-2	TGTGCCAGCAGCCAAGCCCTCGGGGAATCCTATGGCTACACCTTC	CASSQALGESYGYTF
.	TRBJ1-6	once	TRBV5-6	TGTGCCAGCAGCTTGCGTTGGGAGCCCCTCCACTTT	CASSLRWEPLHF
.	TRBJ2-6	.	TRBV24-1	TGTGCCACCAGTGAGTTCAGGGCTGGGGCCAACGTCCTGACTTTC	CATSEFRAGANVLTF
TRBD1	TRBJ1-1	.	TRBV29-1	TGCAGCGTCGAATTTCCCGGGACAGGGTATGTGAACACTGAAGCTTTCTTT	CSVEFPGTGYVNTEAFF
TRBD1	TRBJ2-2	.	TRBV10-3	TGTGCCATCAGTCTCGGGACAGGAGATGGCGGGGAGCTGTTTTTT	CAISLGTGDGGELFF
TRBD1	TRBJ1-2	.	TRBV12-3/TRBV12-4	TGTGCCAGCAGCCGACAGGGCGGGCGTGGCTACACCTTC	CASSRQGGRGYTF
.	TRBJ2-2	.	TRBV7-2	TGTGCCAGCAGCTTGGGGGCGGGCACCGGGGAGCTGTTTTTT	CASSLGAGTGELFF
TRBD2	TRBJ2-1	.	TRBV3-1/TRBV3-2	TGTGCCAGCAGTTCCCTAGCGGGAGGGATCTACAATGAGCAGTTCTTC	CASSSLAGGIYNEQFF
.	TRBJ1-1	.	TRBV5-1	TGCGCCAGCAGCTCCCTTGTGGAGGGGCACACTGAAGCTTTCTTT	CASSSLVEGHTEAFF
TRBD2	TRBJ2-7	.	TRBV10-3	TGTGCCATCAGTGATATTCTAGCGGGAGACGAGCAGTACTTC	CAISDILAGDEQYF
TRBD2	TRBJ2-3	.	TRBV7-2	TGTGCCAGCAGCTATCTAGCGGGCACAGATACGCAGTATTTT	CASSYLAGTDTQYF
TRBD2	TRBJ2-3	.	TRBV10-3	TGTGCCATCAGTGAGGAGGGACTAGCGGCTTATTTT	CAISEEGLAAYF
.	TRBJ2-3	.	TRBV18	TGTGCCAGCCTTTCCACAGATACGCAGTATTTT	CASLSTDTQYF
.	TRBJ2-7	.	TRBV20-1	TGCAGTGCTGGACAGTCGTACGAGCAGTACTTC	CSAGQSYEQYF
.	TRBJ1-1	.	TRBV5-1	TGCGCCAGCCACTTATTGGAGGGAGACACTGAAGCTTTCTTT	CASHLLEGDTEAFF
.	TRBJ1-6	.	TRBV7-9	TGTGCCAGCAGCTTAGCGGGGCAGGGATATGGTAATTCACCCCTCCACTTT	CASSLAGQGYGNSPLHF
.	TRBJ1-5	.	TRBV7-2	TGTGCCAGCAGCCCGCCCCCGGGGAATAGCAATCAGCCCCAGCATTTT	CASSPPPGNSNQPQHF
TRBD1	TRBJ1-5	.	TRBV7-9	TGTGCCAGCAGCTTAGCCGGACAGGGGAATCAGCCCCAGCATTTT	CASSLAGQGNQPQHF
TRBD2	TRBJ2-3	.	TRBV2	TGTGCCAGCAGTCCGTCGGGGAGGGCGCAGTATTTT	CASSPSGRAQYF
TRBD1	TRBJ1-2	.	TRBV6-5	TGTGCCAGCACCCAGACAGGGTACGGCTACACCTTC	CASTQTGYGYTF
.	TRBJ2-1	.	TRBV7-2	TGTGCCAGCAGCTTTCTAGCACCCTACAATGAGCAGTTCTTC	CASSFLAPYNEQFF
TRBD1	TRBJ2-1	once	TRBV4-3	TGCGCCAGCAGCCAAGAAGAGGGGGCATCCTACAATGAGCAGTTCTTC	CASSQEEGASYNEQFF
.	TRBJ1-5	.	TRBV5-3	TGTGCCAGAAGCTTGTATATTTGGCCGATAAAAATTTATAGCAATCAGCCCCAGCATTTT	CARSLYIWPIKIYSNQPQHF
.	TRBJ2-5	.	TRBV10-3	TGTGCCGCCAGGGGCCTTAAACAAGAGACCCAGTACTTC	CAARGLKQETQYF
.	TRBJ1-3	once	TRBV4-2	TGTGCCAGCAGCCAAAACAGGAACTCTGGAAACACCATATATTTT	CASSQNRNSGNTIYF
.	TRBJ2-1	once	TRBV3-1/TRBV3-2	TGTGCCAGCAGCCAAGATCGTATGCAGTTCTTC	CASSQDRMQFF
.	TRBJ1-5	few	TRBV4-1	TGCGCCAGCAGCCAAGAAAGAATGAGGGCTCAGCCCCAGCATTTT	CASSQERMRAQPQHF
.	TRBJ1-5	.	TRBV19	TGTGCCAGTAGTATTTTATCGGGGGGGAGCGATCAGCCCCAGCATTTT	CASSILSGGSDQPQHF
TRBD1	TRBJ2-7	.	TRBV6-5	TGTGCCAGCACTACCACCGGACAGGGCCACGAGCAGTACTTC	CASTTTGQGHEQYF
TRBD1	TRBJ1-4	once	TRBV6-5	TGTGCCAGCAGAGAGACAGGGGCTGAAAAACTGTTTTTT	CASRETGAEKLFF
TRBD1	TRBJ1-2	few	TRBV5-4	TGTGCCAGCAGCCCCCAAGGGGGCGACTATGGCTACACCTTC	CASSPQGGDYGYTF
.	TRBJ1-2	.	TRBV4-3	TGCGCCAGCAGCCAGGATTCCGGGACACTTTCCCCTTGGGGCTATGGCTACACCTTC	CASSQDSGTLSPWGYGYTF
.	TRBJ2-1	.	TRBV12-3/TRBV12-4	TGTGCCAGCAGTTTGTCCAACAATGAGCAGTTCTTC	CASSLSNNEQFF
.	TRBJ1-5	.	TRBV12-5	TGTGCTAGTGGTTTGTCAGGGGCTCGTTACAATCAGCCCCAGCATTTT	CASGLSGARYNQPQHF
.	TRBJ2-7	.	TRBV7-9	TGTGCCAGCAGCTTAGGACAGGCCTCCTACGAGCAGTACTTC	CASSLGQASYEQYF
TRBD2	TRBJ2-5	.	TRBV19	TGTGCCAGTACGGGACTAGCGGGAGGGGGGGAGACCCAGTACTTC	CASTGLAGGGETQYF
.	TRBJ1-6	few	TRBV5-1	TGCGCCAGCAGCCGGGAGGGTCCCTATAATTCACCCCTCCACTTT	CASSREGPYNSPLHF
TRBD2	TRBJ2-5	.	TRBV7-3	TGTGCCAGCAGCTTCCAGGCGGGAGGAATAGAGACCCAGTACTTC	CASSFQAGGIETQYF
.	TRBJ1-2	.	TRBV25-1	TGTGCCAGCAGTGAATCGCAGGTTAACTATGGCTACACCTTC	CASSESQVNYGYTF
.	TRBJ1-1	.	TRBV14	TGTGCCAGCAGCCAAGGGGGAGGCCGAGTTTTCTTT	CASSQGGGRVFF
.	TRBJ1-2	.	TRBV30	TGTGCCTGGAGTGCCCTGGCAGGGGTGGGCTACACCTTC	CAWSALAGVGYTF
.	TRBJ1-2	.	TRBV2	TGTGCCAGCAGTCCCCTAAATGGCTACACCTTC	CASSPLNGYTF
.	TRBJ2-1	few	TRBV7-2	TGTGCCAGCAGCGCCATTGGGAGCTACAATGAGCAGTTCTTC	CASSAIGSYNEQFF
TRBD1	TRBJ2-1	.	TRBV23-1	TGCGCCAGCAGTCGCGTGACAGGGGAAGGCTGTTACAATGAGCAGTTCTTC	CASSRVTGEGCYNEQFF
.	TRBJ1-3	.	TRBV29-1	TGCAGCGCCCGGACAGATGCTGCTGGAAACACCATATATTTT	CSARTDAAGNTIYF